This TCR beta chain was recovered during a study of vaccination effects on CD4 cells after COVID-19. About the research overall: Before sequencing, viral peptide pools were used by the ViraFEST assay to expand antigen-specific CD4+ T cells. IL-2 at about 9.7 IU/ml and peptides at roughly 9.6 ug/ml were added to cultured PBMC, a few million per well. Study-wide findings and caveats: Researchers reported few convalescent patients and no early post-infection timepoints in the study.

Comment on this clone: Its antigen remains unidentified.

With roughly 9 days of culture completed, CD4+ T cells were isolated. Vaccination of participants consisted of two doses of either the BNT162b2 or mRNA-1273 vaccine. Among the vaccine recipients, none had a prior SARS-CoV-2 infection, and nucleocapsid antibodies were negative. CDR3 length equals 12 residues. In germline, CDR1 is SNHLY, CDR2 FYNNEI. V lost 2 bases and J lost 4, with 6 bases in between. Produced via immunoSEQ multiplex PCR; TCRdb's table is partial and in-frame only. This sample yields around 40,000 clones, of which 72% are seen a single time; 8.5% to 10% belongs to the top ten. This clonotype originated in a human donor who received a COVID-19 vaccine. The sample in question was CD4+ T cells from PBMCs cultured without peptide, obtained after COVID-19 vaccination. The gene calls are TRBV2 and TRBJ2-7; maybe TRBD2 (5 bases). CDR3 amino acids: CASSERGYEQYF. In DNA form, the CDR3 reads TGTGCCAGCAGTGAACGGGGATACGAGCAGTACTTC.